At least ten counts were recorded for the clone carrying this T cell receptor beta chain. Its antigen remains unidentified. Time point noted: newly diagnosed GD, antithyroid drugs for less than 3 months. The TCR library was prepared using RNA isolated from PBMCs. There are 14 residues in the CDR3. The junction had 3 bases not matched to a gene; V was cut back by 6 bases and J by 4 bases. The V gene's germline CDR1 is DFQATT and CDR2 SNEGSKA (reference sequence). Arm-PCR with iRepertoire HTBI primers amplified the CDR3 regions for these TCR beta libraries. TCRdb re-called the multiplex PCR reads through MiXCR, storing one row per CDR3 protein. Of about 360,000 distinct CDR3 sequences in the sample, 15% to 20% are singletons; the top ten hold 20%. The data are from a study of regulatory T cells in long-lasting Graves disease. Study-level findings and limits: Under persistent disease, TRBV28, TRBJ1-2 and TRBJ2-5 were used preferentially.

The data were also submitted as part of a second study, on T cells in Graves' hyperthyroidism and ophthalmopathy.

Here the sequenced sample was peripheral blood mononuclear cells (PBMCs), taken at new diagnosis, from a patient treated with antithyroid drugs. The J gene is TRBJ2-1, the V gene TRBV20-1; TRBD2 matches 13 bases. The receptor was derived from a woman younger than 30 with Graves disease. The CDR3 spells CSAKTSGGYNEQFF. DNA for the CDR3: TGCAGTGCCAAGACTAGCGGGGGGTACAATGAGCAGTTCTTC.